This T cell receptor beta chain was sequenced in a study of blood T cell repertoires in COVID-19. Study-wide background: Spain, Italy and the United States supplied samples that represented acute and convalescent COVID-19. PBMCs, B-cell-depleted T cells, or T cells were the source of the cDNA or gDNA that made up the material.

In the original workflow: From reference gene primer amplification, estimates of nucleated cell counts were derived. TCRdb's copy holds only in-frame clones and misses some; the assay was immunoSEQ multiplex PCR. That table supplies the V and J calls and clone size; D and trimming were determined from the DNA. The sample shows over 130,000 clones, around 90% of them seen only once. J gave up 5 bases and V 2 bases, and 6 bases lay outside the gene matches. The CDR3 has 14 residues. Germline loops: CDR1 SGHRS, CDR2 YFSETQ. Sequencing was done on a sample of peripheral blood. The genes are TRBV5-1 and TRBJ1-1, with 7 bases fitting TRBD1. This receptor was identified in a woman aged 60-75 years with active or convalescent COVID-19. The CDR3 protein is CASSFLDRETEAFF. The CDR3 region has the DNA TGCGCCAGCAGCTTCCTAGACAGGGAAACTGAAGCTTTCTTT.